Listed here is a single T cell receptor beta chain. This specimen belongs to a study of T cells in tumors and immune-related adverse events. The germline V and J ends were trimmed by 1 base and 5 bases, with 14 bases remaining between them. This CDR3 is 15 amino acids long. Germline V CDR1 and CDR2: SGHVS, FQNEAQ. Measured with immunoSEQ multiplex PCR; TCRdb has only the in-frame clones, and not every one. The table lists more than 4,500 clones, almost 65% of them singletons, with around 5.7% in the top ten. V gene TRBV7-8 combines with J gene TRBJ1-1, with D perhaps TRBD1 (6 bases). The material was gut tissue, obtained from a patient treated with anti-PD-1 therapy. The TCR was taken from a female donor with metastatic renal cell carcinoma. CDR3 nucleotide sequence: TGTGCCAGCAGCTTAGTTGGGGGCTCGGGGACTGAAGCTTTCTTT. Translating it yields CASSLVGGSGTEAFF.